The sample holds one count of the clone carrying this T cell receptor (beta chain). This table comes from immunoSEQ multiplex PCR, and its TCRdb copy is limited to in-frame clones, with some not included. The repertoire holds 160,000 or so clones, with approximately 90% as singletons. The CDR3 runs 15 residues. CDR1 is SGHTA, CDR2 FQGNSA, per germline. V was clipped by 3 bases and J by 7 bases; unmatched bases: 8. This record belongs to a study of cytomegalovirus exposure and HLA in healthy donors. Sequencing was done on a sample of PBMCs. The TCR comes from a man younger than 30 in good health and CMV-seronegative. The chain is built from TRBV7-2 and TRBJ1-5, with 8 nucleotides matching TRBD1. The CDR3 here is CASSLEDRAGQPQHF. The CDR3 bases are TGTGCCAGCAGCTTGGAGGACAGGGCGGGACAGCCCCAGCATTTT. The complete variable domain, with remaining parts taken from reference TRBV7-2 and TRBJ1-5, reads GAGVSQSPSNKVTEKGKDVELRCDPISGHTALYWYRQSLGQGLEFLIYFQGNSAPDKSGLPSDRFSAERTGGSVSTLTIQRTQQEDSAVYLCASSLEDRAGQPQHFGDGTRLSIL.